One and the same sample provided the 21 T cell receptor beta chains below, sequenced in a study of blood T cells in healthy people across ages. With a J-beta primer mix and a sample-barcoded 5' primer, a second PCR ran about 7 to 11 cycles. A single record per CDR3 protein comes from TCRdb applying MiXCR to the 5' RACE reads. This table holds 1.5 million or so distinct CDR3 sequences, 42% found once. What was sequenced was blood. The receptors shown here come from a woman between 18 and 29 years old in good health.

This chain's CDR3 is CASSEKSEGTEAFF. CDR3 DNA: TGTGCCAGCAGTGAAAAGTCCGAGGGCACTGAAGCTTTCTTT. V is TRBV6-1 and J is TRBJ1-1, with unresolved D. Trimming took 2 bases from V and 4 from J, leaving 11 bases between them. Per the germline V gene, CDR1 is MNHNS and CDR2 is SASEGT. The CDR3 is 14 residues long.

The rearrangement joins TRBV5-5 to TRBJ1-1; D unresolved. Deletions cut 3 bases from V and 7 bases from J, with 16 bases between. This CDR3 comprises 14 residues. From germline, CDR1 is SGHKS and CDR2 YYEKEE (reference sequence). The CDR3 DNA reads TGTGCCAGCAGCTCCCAGCCCCAGGCCAGTGAAGCTTTCTTT. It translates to CASSSQPQASEAFF.

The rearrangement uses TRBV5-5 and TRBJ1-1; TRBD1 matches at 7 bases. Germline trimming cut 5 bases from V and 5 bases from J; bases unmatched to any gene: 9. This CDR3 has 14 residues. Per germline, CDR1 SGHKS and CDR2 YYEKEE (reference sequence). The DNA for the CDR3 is TGTGCCAGCAGGTCGACAGGGCCGGGGACTGAAGCTTTCTTT. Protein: CASRSTGPGTEAFF. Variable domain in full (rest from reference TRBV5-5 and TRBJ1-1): DAGVTQSPTHLIKTRGQQVTLRCSPISGHKSVSWYQQVLGQGPQFIFQYYEKEERGRGNFPDRFSARQFPNYSSELNVNALLLGDSALYLCASRSTGPGTEAFFGQGTRLTVV.

CDR3 nucleotides: TGTGCCAGCAGCCAATTTACTAGCGGGGGAGAGACCCAGTACTTC. Translated: CASSQFTSGGETQYF. The chain combines TRBV3-1 with TRBJ2-5; 11 bases agree with TRBD2. The CDR3 is made up of 15 amino acids. J gave up 4 bases and V 2 bases, and 3 bases lay outside the gene matches. CDR1 and CDR2 from the germline V gene are LGHDT and YNNKEL (reference sequence).

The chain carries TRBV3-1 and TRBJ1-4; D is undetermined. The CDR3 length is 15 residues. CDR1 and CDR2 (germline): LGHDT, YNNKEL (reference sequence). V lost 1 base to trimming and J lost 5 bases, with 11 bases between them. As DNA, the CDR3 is TGTGCCAGCAGCCAAGCTGAGCTGATGAATGAAAAACTGTTTTTT. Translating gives CASSQAELMNEKLFF.

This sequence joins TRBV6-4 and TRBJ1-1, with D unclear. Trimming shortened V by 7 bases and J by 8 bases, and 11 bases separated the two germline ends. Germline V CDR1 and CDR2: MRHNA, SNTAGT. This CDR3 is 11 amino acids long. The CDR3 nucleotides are TGTGCCAGCACCTACGGCGGCGAAGCTTTCTTT. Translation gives CASTYGGEAFF.

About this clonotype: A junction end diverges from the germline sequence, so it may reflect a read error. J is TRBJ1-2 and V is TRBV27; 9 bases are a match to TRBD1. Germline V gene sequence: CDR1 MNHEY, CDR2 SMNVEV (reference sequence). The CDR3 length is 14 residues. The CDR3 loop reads CANSPDRGYYGYTF. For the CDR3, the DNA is TGTGCCAACAGTCCCGACAGGGGGTACTATGGCTACACCTTC.

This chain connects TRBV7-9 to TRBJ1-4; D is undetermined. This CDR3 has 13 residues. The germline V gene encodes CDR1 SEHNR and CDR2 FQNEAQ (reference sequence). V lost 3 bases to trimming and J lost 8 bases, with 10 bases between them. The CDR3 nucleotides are TGTGCCAGCAGCTTGGGCCTGTGGGAAAAACTGTTTTTT. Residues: CASSLGLWEKLFF.

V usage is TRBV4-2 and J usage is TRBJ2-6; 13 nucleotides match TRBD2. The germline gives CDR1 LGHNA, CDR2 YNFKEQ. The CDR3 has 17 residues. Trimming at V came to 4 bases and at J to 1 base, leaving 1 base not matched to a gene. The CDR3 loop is CASSRTSGGSGANVLTF. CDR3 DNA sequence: TGTGCCAGCAGCCGGACTAGCGGGGGATCTGGGGCCAACGTCCTGACTTTC.

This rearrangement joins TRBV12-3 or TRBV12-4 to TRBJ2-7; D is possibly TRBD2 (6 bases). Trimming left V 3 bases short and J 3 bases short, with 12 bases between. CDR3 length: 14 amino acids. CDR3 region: CASSFRLANYEQYF. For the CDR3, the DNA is TGTGCCAGCAGTTTTCGCCTAGCGAACTACGAGCAGTACTTC.

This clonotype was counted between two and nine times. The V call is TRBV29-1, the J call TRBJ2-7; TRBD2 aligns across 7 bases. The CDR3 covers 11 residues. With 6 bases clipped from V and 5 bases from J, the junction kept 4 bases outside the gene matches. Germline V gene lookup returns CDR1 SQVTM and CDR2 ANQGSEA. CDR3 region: CSVVGGDEQYF. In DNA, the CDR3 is TGCAGCGTCGTGGGGGGGGACGAGCAGTACTTC.

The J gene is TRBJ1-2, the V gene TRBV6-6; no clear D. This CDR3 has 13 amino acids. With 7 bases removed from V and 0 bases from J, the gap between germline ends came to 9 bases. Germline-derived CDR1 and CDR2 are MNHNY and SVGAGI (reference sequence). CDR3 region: CASTLRANYGYTF. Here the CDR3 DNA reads TGTGCCAGCACCCTGAGAGCTAACTATGGCTACACCTTC.

The CDR3 spells CASRGLAAGELFF. Written as DNA, the CDR3 is TGTGCCAGCAGGGGACTAGCGGCCGGGGAGCTGTTTTTT. J is TRBJ2-2 and V is TRBV2, with 11 bases fitting TRBD2. This CDR3 has 13 residues. Germline CDR1 and CDR2: SNHLY and FYNNEI. V shed 6 bases and J 6 bases; nucleotides not matched to a gene: 0.

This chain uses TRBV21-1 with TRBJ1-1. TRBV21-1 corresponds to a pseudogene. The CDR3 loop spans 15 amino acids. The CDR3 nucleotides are TGTGCCAGCAGCCAGTACCTCGAACGTGACACTGAAGCTTTCTTT. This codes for CASSQYLERDTEAFF.

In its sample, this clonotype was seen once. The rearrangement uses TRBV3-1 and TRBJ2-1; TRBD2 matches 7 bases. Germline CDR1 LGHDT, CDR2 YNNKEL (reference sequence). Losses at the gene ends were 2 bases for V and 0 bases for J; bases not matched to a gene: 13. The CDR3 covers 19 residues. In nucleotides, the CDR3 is TGTGCCAGCAGCCAATTCGGCGGCGGGGGTGCCAGCTCCTACAATGAGCAGTTCTTC. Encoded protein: CASSQFGGGGASSYNEQFF.

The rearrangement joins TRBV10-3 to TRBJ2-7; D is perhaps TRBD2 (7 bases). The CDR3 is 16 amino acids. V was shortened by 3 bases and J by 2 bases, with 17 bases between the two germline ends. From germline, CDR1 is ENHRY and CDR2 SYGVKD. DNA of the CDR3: TGTGCCATCAGTGAAGGGAGGGGGTCGGCCACCTACGAGCAGTACTTC. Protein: CAISEGRGSATYEQYF.

The CDR3 protein is CASSPGTAVNNEQFF. Written as DNA, the CDR3 is TGTGCCAGCAGTCCCGGGACAGCGGTTAACAATGAGCAGTTCTTC. The chain combines TRBV6-5 with TRBJ2-1; TRBD1 matches at 7 bases. The CDR3 is 15 amino acids. The V gene end was trimmed by 5 bases and the J gene end by 5 bases; junction bases not matched to a gene: 9. CDR1 and CDR2 (germline): MNHEY, SVGAGI.

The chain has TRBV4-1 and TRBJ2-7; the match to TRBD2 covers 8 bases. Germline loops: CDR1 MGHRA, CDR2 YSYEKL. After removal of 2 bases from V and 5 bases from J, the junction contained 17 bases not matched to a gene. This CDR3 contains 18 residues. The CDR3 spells CASSQRQGRGTSQDEQYF. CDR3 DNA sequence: TGCGCCAGCAGCCAACGGCAGGGGAGAGGGACTAGTCAGGACGAGCAGTACTTC.

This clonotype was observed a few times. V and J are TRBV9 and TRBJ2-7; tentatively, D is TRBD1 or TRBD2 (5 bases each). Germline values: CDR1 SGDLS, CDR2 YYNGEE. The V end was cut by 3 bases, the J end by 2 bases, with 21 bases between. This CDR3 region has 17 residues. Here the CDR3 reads CASSEGPFSGYTYEQYF. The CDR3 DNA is TGTGCCAGCAGCGAGGGACCCTTTTCAGGGTATACCTACGAGCAGTACTTC.

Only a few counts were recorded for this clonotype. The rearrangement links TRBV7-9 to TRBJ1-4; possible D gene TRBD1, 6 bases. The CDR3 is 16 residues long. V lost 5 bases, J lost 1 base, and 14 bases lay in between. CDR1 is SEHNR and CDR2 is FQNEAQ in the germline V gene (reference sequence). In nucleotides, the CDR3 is TGTGCCAGCAGCGTACCAGGGGAGGGAACTAATGAAAAACTGTTTTTT. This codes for CASSVPGEGTNEKLFF.

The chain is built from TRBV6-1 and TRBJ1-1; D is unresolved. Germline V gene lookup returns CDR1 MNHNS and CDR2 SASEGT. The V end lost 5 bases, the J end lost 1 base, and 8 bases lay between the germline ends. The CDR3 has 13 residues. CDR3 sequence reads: CASSRIENTEAFF. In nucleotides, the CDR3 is TGTGCCAGCAGTCGGATCGAGAACACTGAAGCTTTCTTT.